This T cell receptor (beta chain) was identified in a study of blood T cell repertoires in COVID-19. Overall study context: Sources were T cells, B-cell-depleted T cells, or PBMCs; the material itself was cDNA or gDNA.

The CDR3 has 14 amino acids. The J segment lost 0 bases and the V segment lost 6 bases, leaving 4 bases of the junction unmatched. Per the germline V gene, CDR1 is MNHEY and CDR2 is SVGAGI. In the study's own analysis: For nucleated cells, counts were estimated from reference gene primer amplification. Sequencing used immunoSEQ multiplex PCR; TCRdb keeps in-frame clones, though not all of them. V, J and clone size reflect that table, while D and trimming were determined from the DNA. The data show approximately 28,000 clones, about 92% seen once. Patients from Seattle were sampled longitudinally, starting during active infection.

This TCR was sampled from a woman aged 70 to 79 with COVID-19, enrolled during active disease. The chain recombines TRBV6-5 with TRBJ2-7, with 8 bases lining up with TRBD2. Source material: peripheral blood. CDR3 sequence: CASRPGLASYEQYF. The CDR3 region has the DNA TGTGCCAGCAGACCCGGACTAGCCTCCTACGAGCAGTACTTC.